Presented here are 22 T cell receptor beta chains from one specimen sequenced in a study of vaccination effects on CD4 cells after COVID-19 (dated by TCRdb to 2021 to 2024). After about 9 days of culture, CD4+ T cells were isolated with the EasySep CD4+ T cell isolation kit. What these receptors recognize is not known. Library construction relied on the immunoSEQ multiplex PCR assay. TCRdb provides this immuneACCESS table in a form limited to in-frame rearrangements. Some clones are lacking; in checked studies, under half of them reflect an unresolved V gene, and why the rest are absent is not known. The sample records about 74,000 clones, roughly 80% of which are singletons. Jointly, the top ten make up roughly 2% of the sample. The sequencing used CD4+ T cells from PBMCs cultured without peptide, collected before COVID-19 vaccination. The receptor set was obtained from a human donor who received a COVID-19 vaccine.

This sequence joins TRBV28 and TRBJ2-6, with 9 bases identical to TRBD1. Germline assignment: CDR1 MDHEN and CDR2 SYDVKM. The CDR3 loop spans 16 amino acids. The V gene end was trimmed by 2 bases and the J gene end by 3 bases; junction bases not matched to a gene: 2. The chain's CDR3 is CASSLRQGGGANVLTF. The CDR3 DNA is TGTGCCAGCAGTTTAAGACAGGGGGGTGGGGCCAACGTCCTGACTTTC.

CDR3 bases: TGTGCCAGCTCACCAGACTCGGGGTTGAACACCGGGGAGCTGTTTTTT. As protein: CASSPDSGLNTGELFF. V is TRBV18 and J is TRBJ2-2; D perhaps matches TRBD2 (5 bases). The CDR3 is made up of 16 amino acids. Germline values: CDR1 KGHSH, CDR2 LQKENI. V was trimmed by 2 bases and J by 1 base, leaving 11 bases between them. Supplemented by reference TRBV18 and TRBJ2-2, the full variable domain reads NAGVMQNPRHLVRRRGQEARLRCSPMKGHSHVYWYRQLPEEGLKFMVYLQKENIIDESGMPKERFSAEFPKEGPSILRIQQVVRGDSAAYFCASSPDSGLNTGELFFGEGSRLTVL.

In this sample, this clone turned up once. The chain combines TRBV27 with TRBJ2-1; 7 nucleotides line up with TRBD1. V lost 4 bases and J lost 3; bases outside the gene matches: 15. The CDR3 spans 18 residues. Germline CDR1 MNHEY, CDR2 SMNVEV (reference sequence). The CDR3 sequence is CASSSISPGQKHYNEQFF. DNA of the CDR3: TGTGCCAGCAGTTCTATCTCCCCGGGACAGAAGCACTACAATGAGCAGTTCTTC.

This sequence joins TRBV27 and TRBJ2-5, with 7 bases that match TRBD2. This CDR3 comprises 14 residues. CDR1 and CDR2 from the germline V gene are MNHEY and SMNVEV (reference sequence). The ends lost 4 bases at V and 5 bases at J; junction bases unmatched: 7. CDR3 residues: CASSSGGRLETQYF. DNA of the CDR3: TGTGCCAGCAGTTCGGGGGGTAGGTTGGAGACCCAGTACTTC.

The chain employs TRBV6-5 and TRBJ1-1, with 7 bases aligning to TRBD1. V shed 7 bases and J 1 base; nucleotides not matched to a gene: 0. The CDR3 extends over 12 amino acids. The germline V gene has CDR1 MNHEY and CDR2 SVGAGI. CDR3 region: CASKGANTEAFF. CDR3 DNA: TGTGCCAGCAAGGGGGCGAACACTGAAGCTTTCTTT.

This clone turned up a few times. CDR3 nucleotide sequence: TGTGCCAGCAGCTTATTCCAGGGGCTCTACTACGAGCAGTACGTC. Translation: CASSLFQGLYYEQYV. V and J are TRBV11-2 and TRBJ2-7; possible D gene TRBD1, 6 bases. CDR3 length: 15 residues. The V gene lost 2 bases and the J gene lost 3 bases, with 14 bases spanning the gap. CDR1 and CDR2 from the germline V gene are SGHAT and FQNNGV.

This clone was observed once. J is TRBJ1-6 and V is TRBV29-1, with a tentative D call TRBD1 (5 bases). The CDR3 has 13 amino acids. Deletions cut 7 bases from V and 3 bases from J, with 10 bases between. Germline CDR1 SQVTM, CDR2 ANQGSEA. DNA of the CDR3: TGCAGCGGCGGGACCAACTATAATTCACCCCTCCACTTT. This gives the protein CSGGTNYNSPLHF.

The V call is TRBV20-1, the J call TRBJ1-1; D is undetermined. The CDR3 runs to 15 residues. Trimming took off 3 bases at V and 0 bases at J, with 14 bases between the two ends. CDR1 is DFQATT, CDR2 SNEGSKA, per germline (reference sequence). The CDR3 protein is CSASAPTGMNTEAFF. The CDR3 nucleotides read TGCAGTGCTAGTGCTCCGACGGGCATGAACACTGAAGCTTTCTTT.

The chain couples TRBV15 to TRBJ2-1; D gene ambiguous. This CDR3 comprises 13 residues. Between the trimmed V and J ends, which lost 3 bases and 5 bases, there was a span of 8 bases. The germline V gene encodes CDR1 LNHNV and CDR2 YYDKDF (reference sequence). CDR3 sequence (DNA): TGTGCCACCAGCAGGGCCTTGAACAATGAGCAGTTCTTC. Protein: CATSRALNNEQFF. Supplemented by reference TRBV15 and TRBJ2-1, the full variable domain reads DAMVIQNPRYQVTQFGKPVTLSCSQTLNHNVMYWYQQKSSQAPKLLFHYYDKDFNNEADTPDNFQSRRPNTSFCFLDIRSPGLGDTAMYLCATSRALNNEQFFGPGTRLTVL.

V usage is TRBV5-1 and J usage is TRBJ2-1; no clear D. The V and J ends lost 8 bases and 5 bases respectively, with 20 bases between them. CDR3 length: 15 amino acids. Germline CDR1 and CDR2: SGHRS and YFSETQ. The CDR3 sequence: CASYYGSATDNEQFF. CDR3 bases: TGCGCCAGTTACTACGGGTCTGCCACCGACAATGAGCAGTTCTTC.

This clone was counted once. The chain combines TRBV28 with TRBJ1-6; 7 positions match TRBD1. Losses at the gene ends were 6 bases for V and 4 bases for J; bases not matched to a gene: 6. Per the germline V gene, CDR1 is MDHEN and CDR2 is SYDVKM. The CDR3 is made up of 15 amino acids. As DNA, the CDR3 is TGTGCCAGCAGACAGGTGGGACAGTATAATTCACCCCTCCACTTT. This codes for CASRQVGQYNSPLHF. The variable domain in full, with the rest retrieved from reference TRBV28 and TRBJ1-6, is DVKVTQSSRYLVKRTGEKVFLECVQDMDHENMFWYRQDPGLGLRLIYFSYDVKMKEKGDIPEGYSVSREKKERFSLILESASTNQTSMYLCASRQVGQYNSPLHFGNGTRLTVT.

The rearrangement links TRBV24-1 to TRBJ1-1; 7 bases match TRBD1. The CDR3 length is 16 residues. After removal of 5 bases from V and 4 bases from J, the junction contained 12 bases not matched to a gene. In germline, CDR1 is KGHDR, CDR2 SFDVKD. The CDR3 reads CATSGGTAPSGTEAFF. DNA of the CDR3: TGTGCCACCAGTGGGGGGACAGCTCCTTCGGGCACTGAAGCTTTCTTT.

This clone occurred once. V usage is TRBV7-2 and J usage is TRBJ2-2; D not certain. This CDR3 has 14 amino acids. From germline, CDR1 is SGHTA and CDR2 FQGNSA. V was trimmed by 0 bases and J by 3 bases, leaving 5 bases between them. The CDR3 reads CASSLALYTGELFF. The DNA for the CDR3 is TGTGCCAGCAGCTTAGCGCTATACACCGGGGAGCTGTTTTTT.

The genes are TRBV3-1 (or the pseudogene TRBV3-2) and TRBJ1-2; 7 bases are a match to TRBD1. This CDR3 is built from 14 residues. CDR1 is LGHDT, CDR2 YNNKEL, per germline (reference sequence). The V and J ends lost 0 bases and 7 bases, in that order; junction bases with no gene match: 5. The CDR3 bases are TGTGCCAGCAGCCAAGATATAAGGGGGCTTGGCTACACCTTC. Residues: CASSQDIRGLGYTF.

V and J are TRBV2 and TRBJ2-7, with unresolved D. Germline loops: CDR1 SNHLY, CDR2 FYNNEI. Trimming removed 5 bases at V and 3 bases at J, with 11 bases between. CDR3 length equals 13 residues. The CDR3 DNA reads as TGTGCCAGCAGTAACGGCCAGAACTACGAGCAGTACGTC. Its protein product is CASSNGQNYEQYV.

The chain combines TRBV5-1 with TRBJ2-3; D gene ambiguous. This CDR3 spans 13 amino acids. Per germline, CDR1 SGHRS and CDR2 YFSETQ. V was trimmed by 5 bases and J by 0 bases, leaving 7 bases between them. This CDR3 is CASSAGSTDTQYF. CDR3 coding DNA: TGCGCCAGCAGTGCAGGCAGCACAGATACGCAGTATTTT.

The chain combines TRBV4-3 with TRBJ1-2; D not certain. Germline-derived CDR1 and CDR2 are LGHNA and YSLEER. The CDR3 extends over 15 amino acids. Trimming took off 0 bases at V and 6 bases at J, with 14 bases between the two ends. CDR3: CASSQEKGRSNGYTF. Here the CDR3 DNA reads TGCGCCAGCAGCCAAGAGAAGGGTAGGTCTAATGGCTACACCTTC.

The chain carries TRBV28 and TRBJ1-2; 9 bases fit TRBD1. CDR1 and CDR2 from the germline V gene are MDHEN and SYDVKM. The CDR3 has 15 residues. Trimming cost V 2 bases and J 3 bases; bases outside gene matches: 4. CDR3 DNA sequence: TGTGCCAGCAGTTTACGACAGGGGGGTTACTATGGCTACACCTTC. Protein sequence: CASSLRQGGYYGYTF.

The chain links TRBV18 to TRBJ2-5; tentatively, D is TRBD1 or TRBD2 (5 bases each). Germline-derived CDR1 and CDR2 are KGHSH and LQKENI. The ends were cut back, 1 base at V and 0 bases at J, with 9 bases in the middle. The CDR3 extends over 15 amino acids. The CDR3 reads CASSPQGTDQETQYF. CDR3 DNA sequence: TGTGCCAGCTCACCACAGGGGACGGACCAAGAGACCCAGTACTTC.

The chain employs TRBV9 and TRBJ2-5; 11 bases map to TRBD2. Germline CDR1 reads SGDLS; CDR2 reads YYNGEE. The CDR3 totals 15 residues. The V gene end was trimmed by 3 bases and the J gene end by 5 bases; junction bases not matched to a gene: 6. Written as DNA, the CDR3 is TGTGCCAGCAGCGGACTAGCGGGGCTCGAGGAGACCCAGTACTTC. Translation gives CASSGLAGLEETQYF.

The chain couples TRBV19 to TRBJ1-1; 10 bases map to TRBD1. V lost 4 bases to trimming and J lost 5 bases; unmatched junction nucleotides: 4. Germline V lookup: CDR1 LNHDA, CDR2 SQIVND (reference sequence). The CDR3 contains 14 residues. In nucleotides, the CDR3 is TGTGCCAGTAGTACGACAGGGGGCTGGACTGAAGCTTTCTTT. Its translation is CASSTTGGWTEAFF.

The chain carries TRBV20-1 and TRBJ1-2, with D hard to call. CDR1 is DFQATT, CDR2 SNEGSKA, per germline (reference sequence). This CDR3 contains 15 residues. Deletions cut 3 bases from V and 4 bases from J, with 18 bases between. The CDR3 DNA reads as TGCAGTGCTAGTTCCCGGGCCAGGTCACTCTATGGCTACACCTTC. Translated, it gives CSASSRARSLYGYTF.